This T cell receptor beta chain was documented in a study of a mutant IDH1 vaccine in newly diagnosed glioma. Study background: Vaccines were begun 4-6 weeks after radiotherapy alone, or with temozolomide cycles. Sex among treated patients split about 60% male, about 38% female; mean age was roughly 40 years.

The V and J ends lost 4 bases and 3 bases respectively, with 14 bases between them. The CDR3 consists of 14 residues. CDR1 is SGDLS and CDR2 is YYNGEE in the germline V gene. The study, taken as a whole, reports: Immune responses induced by the vaccine were seen in 93.3% of patients, spanning multiple MHC alleles.

Assay: immunoSEQ multiplex PCR; the TCRdb copy retains only in-frame clones and omits some. The table lists 90,000 to 100,000 clones, over 85% of them singletons, with 0.77% in the top ten. The time point: week 47, end of study. Every vaccination contained 300 ug of the mutant IDH1 20-mer peptide and was paired with topical imiquimod. Patients carried new grade 3 or 4 IDH1-mutant astrocytomas lacking nuclear ATRX. Note on this clone: The target antigen is unknown.

The input for sequencing was PBMCs, taken from a glioma patient whose treatment included an IDH1 peptide vaccine. This clonotype was sampled from a woman aged 45 to 65 with glioma. The chain combines TRBV9 with TRBJ2-7, with a possible D match to TRBD2 (5 bases). The DNA of the CDR3 is TGTGCCAGCAGCTTCCTGGCGGGTGGCTACGAGCAGTACTTC. Translation gives CASSFLAGGYEQYF.